This entry concerns a single TCR beta chain. What it binds is not known. Germline is not matched at one junction end, which may reflect a read error. Here immunoSEQ multiplex PCR was the method, and the copy in TCRdb shows in-frame clones only, minus some. The sample lists hundreds of thousands of clones; about nine tenths were seen once. This CDR3 is 14 amino acids long. Germline V lookup: CDR1 SGHAT, CDR2 FQNNGV. This specimen comes from a study of shared clonotypes between healthy human individuals. Study-level points and caveats: On the whole, naive subsets had larger estimated richness than memory subsets had. The authors sampled blood alone, and tissue repertoires likely differ.

The sample was memory CD8+ T cells sorted from blood. The subset: CD45RO+ cells pooled with CCR7-negative TemRA cells. This rearrangement joins TRBV11-2 to TRBJ1-2; D possibly corresponds to TRBD1 (5 bases). The TCR was taken from a man aged 18 to 30 in good health. This CDR3 reads CASSLEGVRYGYTF. Written as DNA, the CDR3 is TGTGCCAGCAGCCTAGAAGGGGTCCGCTATGGCTACACCTTC.